This TCR beta chain was obtained from a study of early T cells in non-severe SARS-CoV-2 infection (dated by TCRdb to about 2021). For the wider study: TCR sequencing used bulk RNA from unsorted whole blood, so alpha and beta chains could not be paired. Overall study outcomes, separate from this receptor: VDJdb matching was skewed toward anti-spike CD8 responses and likely underestimated virus-specific expansions, missing private and CD4 specificities.

As encoded in the germline V gene, CDR1 is MDHEN while CDR2 is SYDVKM. V gives up 3 bases and J gives up 4 bases, and the segment between their germline ends measures 3 bases. Including cysteine and phenylalanine, the CDR3 has 11 amino acids. Of the read, only the CDR3 DNA is kept; its 33 bases are in frame from base 1. This was a case-control study nested in a cohort of healthcare workers in London, UK, who had nasopharyngeal swab PCR tests and blood samples taken every week. Healthcare workers were enrolled in the week of the UK lockdown, from 23 to 31 March 2020, and were followed every week for up to roughly 16 weeks. This clonotype was counted many times. There is no known antigen for this receptor. No base quality values were provided; no much bigger clone lies one nucleotide off. The library relied on 5' RACE. These reads were obtained on a NextSeq 500. In the TCR library protocol, unique molecular identifiers were attached to individual cDNA molecules to correct for PCR bias and sequencing error. Both TCR alpha and beta chains were sequenced, and tight co-correlation was observed between alpha and beta sequence abundances in each sample. As for how the authors treated the data: V gene, J gene and CDR3 annotation of TCR sequences was performed with Decombinator V4. Expanded TCRs were defined as changing significantly between any two time points under a Poisson model with p below 0.0001. TCR abundances were normalised to the total number of TCRs sequenced per sample and expressed as counts per million. TRAV1-2 paired with TRAJ12, TRAJ20 or TRAJ33 defined MAIT TCRs, while TRAV10 paired with TRAJ18 defined iNKT TCRs. VDJdb, accessed on 1 November 2021, was searched for TCRs annotated for CMV, EBV and SARS-CoV-2, and TCRs annotated for more than one antigen were excluded. TCRdb redid the processing of the public reads, applying fastp at Q25 and MiXCR, and retained in-frame beta chains. Rows merge per CDR3 protein into single entries with the most common DNA and genes. V and J calls and clone size were set by TCRdb, not the authors. The sample yields 84,000 or so distinct CDR3 sequences; around 15% were counted once. Jointly, the top ten make up 11% of the sample.

The TCR comes from an adult who was a healthcare worker with PCR-confirmed SARS-CoV-2 infection or an uninfected control (not recorded which). Source material: whole blood. The rearranged chain carries TRBV28 and TRBJ2-5, with an unclear D gene assignment. CDR3 reads: CASSLLETQYF. The sequence in DNA is TGTGCCAGCAGTTTGTTAGAGACCCAGTACTTC.